These 28 T cell receptor beta chains were sequenced from one sample in a study of T cell responses to AZD1222 COVID-19 vaccine. Using immunoSEQ multiplex PCR, the repertoire was profiled, and TCRdb retains in-frame clones only, with some absent. The table records approximately 140,000 clones, 90% of them present only once. The sequences come from peripheral blood, collected on day 0 of AZD1222 vaccination. These receptor sequences come from an adult in good health.

This chain uses TRBV18 with TRBJ2-3; 11 nucleotides match TRBD1. Germline CDR1 and CDR2: KGHSH and LQKENI. The trim removed 8 bases at V and 0 bases at J, leaving 4 bases unmatched. The CDR3 sequence is 15 residues long. As DNA, the CDR3 is TGTGCCAGCCACGGGGACAGGGGGAGCACAGATACGCAGTATTTT. It codes for CASHGDRGSTDTQYF.

This chain joins TRBV7-8 and TRBJ1-1, with 7 bases matching TRBD1. J gave up 5 bases and V 5 bases, and 8 bases lay outside the gene matches. CDR3 length equals 14 residues. Germline V gives CDR1 SGHVS, CDR2 FQNEAQ. This CDR3 is CASSPARGGTEAFF. As DNA, the CDR3 is TGTGCCAGCAGCCCCGCCAGGGGGGGGACTGAAGCTTTCTTT.

The V call is TRBV5-6, the J call TRBJ2-7; D may be TRBD1 (5 bases). The length of the CDR3 is 13 residues. CDR1 is SGHDT, CDR2 YYEEEE, per germline. V lost 4 bases and J 2 bases, leaving 10 bases between the germline ends. The CDR3 loop is CASSPVQAYEQYF. CDR3 DNA sequence: TGTGCCAGCAGCCCGGTACAGGCCTACGAGCAGTACTTC.

This chain uses TRBV19 with TRBJ1-1; TRBD1 agrees at 7 bases. CDR3 size: 13 residues. V was clipped by 2 bases and J by 5 bases; unmatched bases: 2. The germline gives CDR1 LNHDA, CDR2 SQIVND (reference sequence). The CDR3 sequence is CASSITGVTEAFF. The CDR3, as DNA: TGTGCCAGTAGTATAACAGGGGTTACTGAAGCTTTCTTT.

The chain uses TRBV19 and TRBJ2-5, with TRBD1 matching over 9 bases. The germline V gene has CDR1 LNHDA and CDR2 SQIVND (reference sequence). The CDR3 loop spans 13 amino acids. V lost 4 bases and J lost 13; bases outside the gene matches: 10. In nucleotides, the CDR3 is TGTGCCAGTAGTAAAGAGGGACAGGGCGGTAGGTACTTC. Amino acid sequence: CASSKEGQGGRYF.

The chain has TRBV6-5 and TRBJ2-7, with D hard to call. V gave up 6 bases and J gave up 4 bases, with 19 bases separating them. The CDR3 has 15 amino acids. Germline CDR1 is MNHEY and CDR2 is SVGAGI. CDR3 sequence (DNA): TGTGCCAGCAGAGGGCCAGCCTCTTTAAGTTACGAGCAGTACTTC. This encodes CASRGPASLSYEQYF.

CDR3 DNA: TGTGCCAGCTCACCGTCAGGGGACTACGAGCAGTACTTC. Its translation: CASSPSGDYEQYF. The rearrangement links TRBV18 to TRBJ2-7; D is possibly TRBD1 (6 bases). The germline V and J ends were trimmed by 3 bases and 3 bases, with 9 bases remaining between them. Germline V lookup: CDR1 KGHSH, CDR2 LQKENI. The CDR3 runs 13 residues.

The chain has TRBV9 and TRBJ2-1, with D possibly being TRBD1 or TRBD2 (6 bases each). CDR1 and CDR2 from the germline V gene are SGDLS and YYNGEE. V dropped 0 bases and J dropped 13 bases, with 14 bases sitting between them. CDR3 size: 13 residues. CDR3 residues: CASSVGGGTFQFF. The CDR3 coding sequence is TGTGCCAGCAGCGTAGGAGGGGGGACCTTTCAGTTCTTC.

The CDR3 sequence is CASSFVTTRTGRRTDTQYF. Here the CDR3 DNA reads TGTGCCAGCAGCTTCGTCACAACCCGGACAGGGCGGAGGACAGATACGCAGTATTTT. The V gene is TRBV7-2, the J gene TRBJ2-3; 8 bases match TRBD1. Germline V gene sequence: CDR1 SGHTA, CDR2 FQGNSA. Germline trimming cut 3 bases from V and 3 bases from J; bases unmatched to any gene: 17. This CDR3 spans 19 amino acids.

This chain links TRBV6-1 with TRBJ2-7; D is perhaps TRBD1 (5 bases). V dropped 2 bases and J dropped 2 bases, with 16 bases sitting between them. Per the germline V gene, CDR1 is MNHNS and CDR2 is SASEGT. This CDR3 comprises 16 residues. CDR3 DNA: TGTGCCAGCAGTGAAATGGGTCAGGGTCGAACCTACGAGCAGTACTTC. This sequence encodes CASSEMGQGRTYEQYF.

This clone appeared a single time. The rearrangement uses TRBV19 and TRBJ2-3, with D possibly matching TRBD1 (5 bases). CDR3 length: 13 residues. The germline V and J ends were trimmed by 10 bases and 4 bases, with 15 bases remaining between them. CDR1 is LNHDA, CDR2 SQIVND, per germline (reference sequence). For the CDR3, the DNA is TGTGCCACCTGGAGCAGGGTCTCAGATACGCAGTATTTT. It yields the protein CATWSRVSDTQYF.

The chain employs TRBV9 and TRBJ2-5; D unclear. From germline, CDR1 is SGDLS and CDR2 YYNGEE. CDR3 length: 12 residues. Trimming removed 4 bases from V and 5 bases from J, with 9 bases in between. CDR3 nucleotide sequence: TGTGCCAGCAGCTCCGCCCAGGAGACCCAGTACTTC. It specifies CASSSAQETQYF.

The J gene is TRBJ2-1, the V gene TRBV11-2; D remains ambiguous. CDR1 and CDR2 (germline): SGHAT, FQNNGV. The CDR3 has 15 amino acids. Trimming took off 5 bases at V and 2 bases at J, with 13 bases between the two ends. CDR3 coding DNA: TGTGCCAGCAGCAGTCCTTGGCTAACCTACAATGAGCAGTTCTTC. Protein product: CASSSPWLTYNEQFF.

For the CDR3, the DNA is TGTGCCTGGCTGCCGCCCCGGGACAGGGGCCTTAGCTCCTATAATTCACCCCTCCACTTT. Encoded protein: CAWLPPRDRGLSSYNSPLHF. The chain couples TRBV30 to TRBJ1-6, with 10 bases matching TRBD1. Per germline, CDR1 GTSNPN and CDR2 SVGIG (reference sequence). Losses at the gene ends were 5 bases for V and 0 bases for J; bases not matched to a gene: 16. The CDR3 totals 20 residues. Together with reference TRBV30 and TRBJ1-6, the CDR3 gives the full variable domain: SQTIHQWPATLVQPVGSPLSLECTVEGTSNPNLYWYRQAAGRGLQLLFYSVGIGQISSEVPQNLSASRPQDRQFILSSKKLLLSDSGFYLCAWLPPRDRGLSSYNSPLHFGNGTRLTVT.

DNA of the CDR3: TGTGCCAGCTCACCCCTAGCGGGGGGAAGAGATACGCAGTATTTT. The encoded protein is CASSPLAGGRDTQYF. This chain joins TRBV18 and TRBJ2-3, with 11 positions matching TRBD2. The CDR3 runs 15 residues. The germline CDR1 and CDR2 sequences are KGHSH and LQKENI. V lost 3 bases and J lost 5; bases outside the gene matches: 4.

The CDR3 bases are TGTGCCAGCAGACCCCGGCGGAACACCATATATTTT. It translates to CASRPRRNTIYF. This chain links TRBV12-3 or TRBV12-4 with TRBJ1-3; D is uncertain. The V end lost 6 bases, the J end lost 7 bases, and 10 bases lay between the germline ends. The CDR3 is 12 amino acids.

This chain links TRBV6-5 with TRBJ1-1, with 9 bases lining up with TRBD1. The CDR3 spans 13 residues. V dropped 8 bases and J dropped 0; count of bases not matched to a gene: 1. Germline CDR1 is MNHEY and CDR2 is SVGAGI. CDR3 nucleotide sequence: TGTGCCAGCCGGACAGGGGTGAACACTGAAGCTTTCTTT. Protein product: CASRTGVNTEAFF.

The CDR3 sequence is CASSLRSGVGGYTF. CDR3 DNA sequence: TGTGCCAGCAGTTTAAGGTCAGGGGTGGGTGGCTACACCTTC. V is TRBV27 and J is TRBJ1-2; TRBD1 might be the D (6 bases). V gave up 2 bases and J gave up 7 bases, with 14 bases separating them. Germline V gene data show CDR1 as MNHEY and CDR2 as SMNVEV (reference sequence). The length of the CDR3 is 14 residues.

J is TRBJ2-7 and V is TRBV7-9; D is undetermined. Trimming took off 0 bases at V and 3 bases at J, with 9 bases between the two ends. In germline, CDR1 is SEHNR, CDR2 FQNEAQ (reference sequence). CDR3 size: 14 residues. In DNA, the CDR3 is TGTGCCAGCAGCTTAGCAAGCAGGCGCTACGAGCAGTACTTC. This translates into CASSLASRRYEQYF. The full variable domain, in which reference TRBV7-9 and TRBJ2-7 provide the parts outside the CDR3, is DTGVSQNPRHKITKRGQNVTFRCDPISEHNRLYWYRQTLGQGPEFLTYFQNEAQLEKSRLLSDRFSAERPKGSFSTLEIQRTEQGDSAMYLCASSLASRRYEQYFGPGTRLTVT.

The chain joins TRBV5-6 to TRBJ1-4; a possible D gene is TRBD1 (6 bases). Germline V gene data show CDR1 as SGHDT and CDR2 as YYEEEE. The CDR3 runs 16 residues. V lost 4 bases and J 0 bases, leaving 13 bases between the germline ends. CDR3 amino acids: CASSRGRFATNEKLFF. The DNA for the CDR3 is TGTGCCAGCAGCCGGGGGCGATTTGCAACTAATGAAAAACTGTTTTTT.

This clone was picked up a small number of times. The chain couples TRBV12-5 to TRBJ1-5, with D possibly being TRBD1 (6 bases). The CDR3 contains 14 residues. V lost 2 bases, J lost 1 base, and 6 bases lay in between. Germline V gene data show CDR1 as LGHNT and CDR2 as FRNRAP. The DNA for the CDR3 is TGTGCTAGTGGTTTGACAGGGAGCAATCAGCCCCAGCATTTT. It yields the protein CASGLTGSNQPQHF.

This chain uses TRBV21-1 with TRBJ1-1; the D call in the table, TRBD1, was not verified against the DNA. TRBV21-1 is a pseudogene. There are 19 residues in the CDR3. CDR3 in amino acids: CASSYLDPGQGEEVTEAFF. DNA of the CDR3: TGTGCCAGCAGCTACTTGGACCCGGGACAGGGGGAGGAGGTCACTGAAGCTTTCTTT.

The sample holds one count of this clone. The CDR3 reads CASSSTLGYGYTF. The CDR3 coding sequence is TGTGCCAGCAGCTCCACACTGGGCTATGGCTACACCTTC. This sequence joins TRBV5-6 and TRBJ1-2; D gene unclear. The V end lost 3 bases, the J end lost 4 bases, and 10 bases lay between the germline ends. CDR3 length: 13 amino acids. Germline CDR1 is SGHDT and CDR2 is YYEEEE.

The V call is TRBV15, the J call TRBJ1-1, with D perhaps matching TRBD1 (5 bases). Germline CDR1 reads LNHNV; CDR2 reads YYDKDF (reference sequence). The CDR3 is 18 residues long. Trimming removed 0 bases from V and 1 base from J, with 18 bases in between. The chain's CDR3 is CATSREGPLGETNTEAFF. The CDR3 region has the DNA TGTGCCACCAGCAGAGAGGGGCCCTTAGGGGAGACGAACACTGAAGCTTTCTTT.

The chain links TRBV5-1 to TRBJ1-4; D gene uncertain. CDR3 length: 14 residues. V lost 4 bases and J lost 10, with 17 bases in between. Germline V gives CDR1 SGHRS, CDR2 YFSETQ. The CDR3 DNA is TGCGCCAGCAGCCCGGATATGCAGGATGGAAAACTGTTTTTT. Its translation is CASSPDMQDGKLFF.

The V gene is TRBV9, the J gene TRBJ2-5, with 9 positions matching TRBD2. Trimming cost V 0 bases and J 5 bases; bases outside gene matches: 11. Germline values: CDR1 SGDLS, CDR2 YYNGEE. This CDR3 has 17 amino acids. CDR3 nucleotides: TGTGCCAGCAGCGTAGATCCAGCGGGGGGCACGAGGGAGACCCAGTACTTC. Translation: CASSVDPAGGTRETQYF.

The genes are TRBV24-1 and TRBJ2-2, with 8 bases matching TRBD1. The germline gives CDR1 KGHDR, CDR2 SFDVKD. The length of the CDR3 is 17 residues. V lost 2 bases to trimming and J lost 6 bases; unmatched junction nucleotides: 10. The CDR3 DNA sequence: TGTGCCACCAGTGATTGGGCCGGGACAGGTGACGCCGGGGAGCTGTTTTTT. Translated: CATSDWAGTGDAGELFF.

Points on this clone: The same CDR3 can be traced to other DNA sequences in this sample. V usage is TRBV27 and J usage is TRBJ1-2, with no clear D. V lost 3 bases, J lost 2 bases, and 7 bases lay in between. Germline assignment: CDR1 MNHEY and CDR2 SMNVEV (reference sequence). The CDR3 consists of 13 residues. CDR3 residues: CASSFEGNYGYTF. In DNA, the CDR3 is TGTGCCAGCAGTTTCGAAGGGAACTATGGCTACACCTTC.